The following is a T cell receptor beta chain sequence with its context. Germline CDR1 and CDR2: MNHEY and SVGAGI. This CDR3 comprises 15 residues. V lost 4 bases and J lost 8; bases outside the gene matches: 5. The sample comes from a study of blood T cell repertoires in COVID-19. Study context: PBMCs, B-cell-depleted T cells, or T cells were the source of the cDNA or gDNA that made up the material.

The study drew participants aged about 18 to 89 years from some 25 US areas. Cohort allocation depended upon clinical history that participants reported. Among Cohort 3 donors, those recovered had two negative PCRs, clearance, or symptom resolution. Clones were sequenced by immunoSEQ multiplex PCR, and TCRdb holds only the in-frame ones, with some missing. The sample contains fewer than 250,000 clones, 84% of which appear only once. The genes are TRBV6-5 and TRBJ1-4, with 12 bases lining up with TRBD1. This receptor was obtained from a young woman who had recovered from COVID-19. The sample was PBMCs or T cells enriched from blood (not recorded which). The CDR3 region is CASSWDRGQREKLFF. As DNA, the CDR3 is TGTGCCAGCAGTTGGGACAGGGGGCAGCGGGAAAAACTGTTTTTT.